Listed below are T cell receptor beta chains from one sample, sequenced in a study of early T cells in non-severe SARS-CoV-2 infection. A single record per CDR3 protein comes from TCRdb applying MiXCR to the 5' RACE reads. The sample contains 60,000 to 75,000 distinct CDR3 sequences, approximately 12% of which appear only once. Sequencing input: whole blood. These receptors were collected from an adult who was a healthcare worker with PCR-confirmed SARS-CoV-2 infection or an uninfected control (not recorded which). The CDR3 runs from the conserved cysteine through the conserved F or W. Fields, in order: clone size, J gene, D gene, V gene, CDR3 protein, CDR3 DNA. A D gene is named only where the DNA matches it firmly. Size tells how often a clone was seen (once, few, many) or the class of an expanded clone, and some rows leave it out.

abundance: .
j_gene: TRBJ1-1
d_gene: .
v_gene: TRBV29-1
CDR3aa: CSVPDSEAFF
CDR3nt: TGCAGCGTCCCAGACAGCGAAGCTTTCTTT

abundance: .
j_gene: TRBJ1-5
d_gene: .
v_gene: TRBV5-8
CDR3aa: CASSFRRGGSPSNQPQHF
CDR3nt: TGTGCCAGCAGCTTTCGCAGGGGAGGTAGTCCGAGCAATCAGCCCCAGCATTTT

abundance: few
j_gene: TRBJ2-1
d_gene: .
v_gene: TRBV9
CDR3aa: CASSVGRSSYNEQFF
CDR3nt: TGTGCCAGCAGCGTAGGACGGAGCTCCTACAATGAGCAGTTCTTC

abundance: many
j_gene: TRBJ1-6
d_gene: TRBD1
v_gene: TRBV29-1
CDR3aa: CSVGQGDNSPLHF
CDR3nt: TGCAGCGTGGGACAGGGGGATAATTCACCCCTCCACTTT

abundance: .
j_gene: TRBJ2-1
d_gene: .
v_gene: TRBV29-1
CDR3aa: CSVEDDYSNEQFF
CDR3nt: TGCAGCGTTGAAGATGATTACAGCAATGAGCAGTTCTTC

abundance: few
j_gene: TRBJ2-3
d_gene: .
v_gene: TRBV30
CDR3aa: CAQDPQREIPYTQYF
CDR3nt: TGTGCCCAGGACCCTCAACGGGAAATCCCTTATACGCAGTATTTT

abundance: .
j_gene: TRBJ1-5
d_gene: TRBD1
v_gene: TRBV7-8
CDR3aa: CASGDRGLGSSNQPQHF
CDR3nt: TGTGCCAGTGGGGACAGGGGGCTTGGCTCCAGCAATCAGCCCCAGCATTTT

abundance: .
j_gene: TRBJ2-1
d_gene: TRBD2
v_gene: TRBV19
CDR3aa: CASSTRAGPLYNEQFF
CDR3nt: TGTGCCAGTAGTACCAGAGCGGGGCCTTTATACAATGAGCAGTTCTTC

abundance: few
j_gene: TRBJ2-5
d_gene: .
v_gene: TRBV9
CDR3aa: CASSATLGGAYQETQYF
CDR3nt: TGTGCCAGCAGTGCCACCCTGGGCGGGGCGTACCAAGAGACCCAGTACTTC

abundance: .
j_gene: TRBJ1-3
d_gene: .
v_gene: TRBV6-5
CDR3aa: CASSSRGLPGNTIYF
CDR3nt: TGTGCCAGCAGTTCCCGGGGGCTTCCCGGAAACACCATATATTTT

abundance: many
j_gene: TRBJ1-1
d_gene: TRBD1
v_gene: TRBV29-1
CDR3aa: CSVVDRDITEAFF
CDR3nt: TGCAGCGTTGTTGACAGGGATATCACTGAAGCTTTCTTT

abundance: many
j_gene: TRBJ2-2
d_gene: .
v_gene: TRBV4-1
CDR3aa: CASSQEGPRVFRGGELFF
CDR3nt: TGCGCCAGCAGCCAAGAAGGCCCAAGGGTTTTTCGGGGCGGGGAGCTGTTTTTT

abundance: .
j_gene: TRBJ2-1
d_gene: .
v_gene: TRBV7-2
CDR3aa: CASSPGGNEQFF
CDR3nt: TGTGCCAGCAGCCCCGGCGGGAATGAGCAGTTCTTC

abundance: few
j_gene: TRBJ2-3
d_gene: .
v_gene: TRBV5-4
CDR3aa: CASSFSGTDTQYF
CDR3nt: TGTGCCAGCAGCTTTTCAGGGACAGATACGCAGTATTTT

abundance: .
j_gene: TRBJ2-1
d_gene: TRBD2
v_gene: TRBV6-5
CDR3aa: CASSYGTSRWNEQFF
CDR3nt: TGTGCCAGCAGTTACGGGACTAGCCGATGGAATGAGCAGTTCTTC

abundance: many
j_gene: TRBJ2-7
d_gene: .
v_gene: TRBV12-5
CDR3aa: CASGPFGGEQYF
CDR3nt: TGTGCTAGTGGTCCATTCGGTGGGGAGCAGTACTTC

abundance: few
j_gene: TRBJ1-2
d_gene: .
v_gene: TRBV24-1
CDR3aa: CATSGTTGGYTF
CDR3nt: TGTGCCACCAGTGGGACGACCGGCGGCTACACCTTC

abundance: many
j_gene: TRBJ2-4
d_gene: .
v_gene: TRBV19
CDR3aa: CASRLTLGPHPPYF
CDR3nt: TGTGCCAGTAGACTCACCCTCGGACCGCACCCACCGTACTTC

abundance: few
j_gene: TRBJ2-5
d_gene: TRBD2
v_gene: TRBV19
CDR3aa: CASSIVAGGQETQYF
CDR3nt: TGTGCCAGTAGTATCGTAGCGGGAGGACAAGAGACCCAGTACTTC

abundance: .
j_gene: TRBJ1-4
d_gene: .
v_gene: TRBV12-3/TRBV12-4
CDR3aa: CASSFGRSTNEKLFF
CDR3nt: TGTGCCAGCAGTTTCGGGCGGTCAACTAATGAAAAACTGTTTTTT

abundance: many
j_gene: TRBJ2-3
d_gene: TRBD2
v_gene: TRBV7-3
CDR3aa: CASSLAGGVDTQYF
CDR3nt: TGTGCCAGCAGCTTAGCGGGAGGAGTAGATACGCAGTATTTT

abundance: many
j_gene: TRBJ2-6
d_gene: TRBD2
v_gene: TRBV29-1
CDR3aa: CSVREGSGANVLTF
CDR3nt: TGCAGCGTGAGGGAGGGCTCTGGGGCCAACGTCCTGACTTTC

abundance: .
j_gene: TRBJ2-1
d_gene: .
v_gene: TRBV11-2
CDR3aa: CASSGGLADPYNEQFF
CDR3nt: TGTGCCAGCAGCGGGGGGCTAGCGGATCCCTACAATGAGCAGTTCTTC

abundance: many
j_gene: TRBJ2-3
d_gene: .
v_gene: TRBV2
CDR3aa: CASSEAGEATDTQYF
CDR3nt: TGTGCCAGCAGTGAAGCGGGGGAAGCCACAGATACGCAGTATTTT

abundance: few
j_gene: TRBJ1-3
d_gene: TRBD1
v_gene: TRBV3-1
CDR3aa: CASSLTGRGNTIYF
CDR3nt: TGTGCCAGCAGCCTGACAGGGCGAGGAAACACCATATATTTT

abundance: many
j_gene: TRBJ2-5
d_gene: .
v_gene: TRBV5-1
CDR3aa: CASSLVYRLQETQYF
CDR3nt: TGCGCCAGCAGCTTGGTGTACAGGTTGCAAGAGACCCAGTACTTC

abundance: few
j_gene: TRBJ2-1
d_gene: TRBD2
v_gene: TRBV7-9
CDR3aa: CATEGTSGIPSYNEQFF
CDR3nt: TGTGCCACGGAAGGGACTAGCGGGATTCCATCCTACAATGAGCAGTTCTTC

abundance: many
j_gene: TRBJ1-5
d_gene: .
v_gene: TRBV7-2
CDR3aa: CASSLGINQPQHF
CDR3nt: TGTGCCAGCAGCTTAGGGATTAATCAGCCCCAGCATTTT

abundance: .
j_gene: TRBJ2-7
d_gene: .
v_gene: TRBV27
CDR3aa: CASSLQGLEQYF
CDR3nt: TGTGCCAGCAGTTTACAAGGGCTCGAGCAGTACTTC

abundance: many
j_gene: TRBJ1-5
d_gene: TRBD1
v_gene: TRBV7-9
CDR3aa: CASSQGGNQPQHF
CDR3nt: TGTGCCAGCAGCCAGGGGGGAAATCAGCCCCAGCATTTT

abundance: many
j_gene: TRBJ1-2
d_gene: .
v_gene: TRBV20-1
CDR3aa: CSARDISWLDTF
CDR3nt: TGCAGTGCTAGAGATATCTCCTGGCTGGACACCTTC

abundance: many
j_gene: TRBJ2-3
d_gene: TRBD2
v_gene: TRBV5-1
CDR3aa: CASSVGSGGTSTDTQYF
CDR3nt: TGCGCCAGCAGCGTAGGAAGCGGGGGAACTAGCACAGATACGCAGTATTTT

abundance: .
j_gene: TRBJ2-7
d_gene: TRBD2
v_gene: TRBV7-6
CDR3aa: CASSLAAYRSYEQYF
CDR3nt: TGTGCCAGCAGCCTAGCGGCGTATCGCTCCTACGAGCAGTACTTC

abundance: .
j_gene: TRBJ2-5
d_gene: .
v_gene: TRBV20-1
CDR3aa: CSARDLASPQETQYF
CDR3nt: TGCAGTGCTAGAGATCTGGCTAGCCCGCAAGAGACCCAGTACTTC

abundance: many
j_gene: TRBJ2-2
d_gene: .
v_gene: TRBV21-1
CDR3aa: CASSKRQLPGELFF
CDR3nt: TGTGCCAGCAGCAAACGGCAGCTCCCCGGGGAGCTGTTTTTT

abundance: many
j_gene: TRBJ2-5
d_gene: TRBD1
v_gene: TRBV6-1
CDR3aa: CASRTGEKTQYF
CDR3nt: TGTGCCAGCCGGACAGGGGAGAAGACCCAGTACTTC

abundance: .
j_gene: TRBJ2-7
d_gene: .
v_gene: TRBV6-5
CDR3aa: CASRLGGPGEQYF
CDR3nt: TGTGCCAGCAGACTAGGGGGTCCGGGGGAGCAGTACTTC

abundance: many
j_gene: TRBJ2-5
d_gene: .
v_gene: TRBV18
CDR3aa: CASSPRTGASSRETQYF
CDR3nt: TGTGCCAGCTCACCTCGCACTGGGGCGTCCTCGAGGGAGACCCAGTACTTC

abundance: many
j_gene: TRBJ2-3
d_gene: TRBD1
v_gene: TRBV20-1
CDR3aa: CSARERQGTGDTQYF
CDR3nt: TGCAGTGCTAGAGAAAGACAGGGTACCGGGGATACGCAGTATTTT

abundance: .
j_gene: TRBJ2-2
d_gene: .
v_gene: TRBV11-2
CDR3aa: CASSLLLGSGELFF
CDR3nt: TGTGCCAGCAGCTTATTACTCGGTTCCGGGGAGCTGTTTTTT

abundance: .
j_gene: TRBJ1-6
d_gene: .
v_gene: TRBV20-1
CDR3aa: CSARDLQSSYNSPLHF
CDR3nt: TGCAGTGCTAGAGACCTACAGAGCTCCTATAATTCACCCCTCCACTTT

abundance: many
j_gene: TRBJ2-2
d_gene: TRBD1
v_gene: TRBV7-3
CDR3aa: CASSLRGQGSGELFF
CDR3nt: TGTGCCAGCAGCTTAAGGGGACAGGGATCCGGGGAGCTGTTTTTT

abundance: few
j_gene: TRBJ2-1
d_gene: TRBD2
v_gene: TRBV11-3
CDR3aa: CASSLGPSGRNEQFF
CDR3nt: TGTGCCAGCAGCTTAGGGCCTAGCGGGAGGAATGAGCAGTTCTTC

abundance: many
j_gene: TRBJ1-1
d_gene: TRBD1
v_gene: TRBV6-1
CDR3aa: CASSKTGVSTEAFF
CDR3nt: TGTGCCAGCAGCAAAACAGGGGTTAGCACTGAAGCTTTCTTT

abundance: many
j_gene: TRBJ2-7
d_gene: TRBD2
v_gene: TRBV7-9
CDR3aa: CASSRLAASSYEQYF
CDR3nt: TGTGCCAGCAGTCGTCTAGCGGCCAGCTCCTACGAGCAGTACTTC

abundance: few
j_gene: TRBJ1-2
d_gene: TRBD1
v_gene: TRBV5-1
CDR3aa: CASSAGQATLYGYTF
CDR3nt: TGCGCCAGCAGCGCTGGACAGGCGACCCTCTATGGCTACACCTTC

abundance: .
j_gene: TRBJ2-3
d_gene: .
v_gene: TRBV5-4
CDR3aa: CASSLQGTQCF
CDR3nt: TGTGCCAGCAGCTTGCAGGGTACGCAGTGTTTT

abundance: .
j_gene: TRBJ2-7
d_gene: .
v_gene: TRBV7-2
CDR3aa: CASSLDPQGPKYF
CDR3nt: TGTGCCAGCAGCTTAGACCCACAGGGACCTAAGTACTTC

abundance: few
j_gene: TRBJ1-5
d_gene: .
v_gene: TRBV7-9
CDR3aa: CASSLESTGYNQPQHF
CDR3nt: TGTGCCAGCAGCTTAGAATCGACAGGCTACAATCAGCCCCAGCATTTT

abundance: few
j_gene: TRBJ1-3
d_gene: .
v_gene: TRBV6-6
CDR3aa: CASSYSNRKNTIYF
CDR3nt: TGTGCCAGCAGTTACTCTAATCGCAAAAACACCATATATTTT

abundance: many
j_gene: TRBJ2-1
d_gene: .
v_gene: TRBV24-1
CDR3aa: CATSTVRSYNEQFF
CDR3nt: TGTGCCACCAGTACTGTGAGGTCCTACAATGAGCAGTTCTTC

abundance: .
j_gene: TRBJ1-2
d_gene: TRBD1
v_gene: TRBV27
CDR3aa: CASSLSFGDRGAYGYTF
CDR3nt: TGTGCCAGCAGTTTAAGCTTTGGGGACAGGGGAGCCTATGGCTACACCTTC

abundance: few
j_gene: TRBJ1-2
d_gene: .
v_gene: TRBV5-6
CDR3aa: CASSLGQLYGYTF
CDR3nt: TGTGCCAGCAGCTTGGGACAACTCTATGGCTACACCTTC

abundance: many
j_gene: TRBJ2-4
d_gene: TRBD2
v_gene: TRBV9
CDR3aa: CASSPGGAGEIAKNIQYF
CDR3nt: TGTGCCAGCAGTCCCGGGGGGGCAGGAGAGATAGCCAAAAACATTCAGTACTTC

abundance: many
j_gene: TRBJ1-2
d_gene: .
v_gene: TRBV6-5
CDR3aa: CASKTTANYGYTF
CDR3nt: TGTGCCAGCAAGACGACGGCAAACTATGGCTACACCTTC